The source of this T cell receptor beta chain is a study of CD8 T cells in ankylosing spondylitis. Study conclusions and caveats: Reportedly, significant enrichment of disease-linked clones occurred in matched ankylosing spondylitis synovial fluid. Apparently characteristic of ankylosing spondylitis blood was a TCR beta motif (fewer than ten highly homologous variants).

This clonotype has a handful of counts. The antigen is unknown. TCRdb re-called the 5' RACE reads through MiXCR, storing one row per CDR3 protein. The profile shows 700,000 to 850,000 distinct CDR3 sequences, 12% of them singletons. The CDR3 covers 13 residues. Looked up from germline, CDR1 is SGHDT and CDR2 is YYEEEE. Deletions cut 2 bases from V and 10 bases from J, with 14 bases between. The TCR sequence derives from a male donor with ankylosing spondylitis. V gene TRBV5-6 combines with J gene TRBJ2-3; D is ambiguous. Sequencing was carried out using blood, either unsorted or a sorted T cell fraction (not recorded which). CDR3 in amino acids: CASSLLDGLPQYF. The CDR3 coding sequence is TGTGCCAGCAGCTTATTAGACGGGCTGCCGCAGTATTTT.